This TCR beta chain was sequenced for a study of identical twins. The study, taken as a whole, reports: These conclusions were based on statistical analysis (cross-sectional, not following the same donors).

cDNA molecules carried unique molecular identifiers, and template switching added a universal primer site. TCRdb itself ran the 5' RACE reads through MiXCR, one entry per CDR3 protein. The table includes some 690,000 distinct CDR3 sequences, over 20% detected once. Trimming stripped 4 bases from V and 0 bases from J, with 17 bases between. The germline CDR1 and CDR2 sequences are SGHRS and YFSETQ. The CDR3 spans 16 residues. Only a few counts were recorded for this clonotype. What it recognizes is unknown. These records were also assigned to another study, of T cells expressing NK-cell markers. That report notes: Of eight sequenced donors, seven were HCMV-seropositive and one HCMV-seronegative.

The sample comprised PBMCs. The sequence came from a woman under 30 in good health. The rearrangement uses TRBV5-1 and TRBJ2-7, with D possibly TRBD2 on 5 matching bases. In nucleotides, the CDR3 is TGCGCCAGCAGCACGCGAGGTGGACTCGTCTCCTACGAGCAGTACTTC. It is translated as CASSTRGGLVSYEQYF.